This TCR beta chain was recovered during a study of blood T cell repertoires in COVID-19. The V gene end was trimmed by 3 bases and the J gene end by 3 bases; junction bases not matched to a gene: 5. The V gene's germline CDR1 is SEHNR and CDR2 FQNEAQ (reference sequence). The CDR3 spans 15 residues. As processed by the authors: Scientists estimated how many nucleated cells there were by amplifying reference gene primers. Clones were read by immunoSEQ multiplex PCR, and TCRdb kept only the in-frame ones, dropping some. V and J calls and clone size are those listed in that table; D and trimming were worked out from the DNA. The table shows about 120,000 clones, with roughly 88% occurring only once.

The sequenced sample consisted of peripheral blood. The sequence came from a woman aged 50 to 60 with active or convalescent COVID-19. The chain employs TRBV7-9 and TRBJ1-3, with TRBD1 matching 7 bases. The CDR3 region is CASSFDRAFGNTIYF. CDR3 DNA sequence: TGTGCCAGCAGCTTTGACAGGGCGTTTGGAAACACCATATATTTT.